This TCR beta chain was profiled in a study of tumor-infiltrating lymphocytes in primary liver carcinoma. Study-wide points: The 250 largest clones made up significantly more of tumor than blood repertoires (p = 0.039).

Germline V lookup: CDR1 SGHRS, CDR2 YFSETQ. This CDR3 comprises 15 residues. Remarks on this clonotype: As yet, its antigen is unknown.

From roughly 500 ng total RNA, TCR beta cDNA was generated with a primer in the constant region. Employing slightly modified ARM-PCR, three nested multiplex PCR rounds were run, and these gave rise to the TCR beta libraries. The first two PCR rounds used TRBV1-TRBV30 primers with a Cbeta primer, around 10 cycles each. TCRdb used MiXCR to reprocess the multiplex PCR reads, holding one entry per CDR3 protein. This table has under 130,000 distinct CDR3 sequences, about four fifths appearing once. Unsorted bulk tissue, roughly 20-32 mg of it, served as the source for co-extraction of RNA and DNA. This receptor was taken from a man aged 35-49 years with primary liver carcinoma and hepatitis B virus infection. V is TRBV5-1 and J is TRBJ2-3, with D possibly matching TRBD2 (6 bases). Sequencing was performed on liver tumor tissue from sampling region 3. Stated subset: tumor region T3, left-lateral pole. CDR3 in amino acids: CTRSHIRTNTDTQYF. The CDR3 DNA reads as TGCACCCGCAGCCACATCCGGACTAACACAGATACGCAGTATTTT. Complete variable domain (other parts from reference TRBV5-1 and TRBJ2-3): KAGVTQTPRYLIKTRGQQVTLSCSPISGHRSVSWYQQTPGQGLQFLFEYFSETQRNKGNFPGRFSGRQFSNSRSEMNVSTLELGDSALYLCTRSHIRTNTDTQYFGPGTRLTVL.